The 20 T cell receptor beta chains in this list originate from one sample, sequenced in a study of blood T cell repertoires in COVID-19. Sequenced by immunoSEQ multiplex PCR; TCRdb stores in-frame clones only, minus some. The profile shows under 500,000 clones, 80% to 90% of them singletons. Sequenced material: peripheral blood. These receptors came from a woman aged 25 to 39 with acute or convalescent COVID-19.

The V call is TRBV19, the J call TRBJ2-3; TRBD2 agrees at 11 bases. This CDR3 has 17 amino acids. Trimming cost V 3 bases and J 0 bases; bases outside gene matches: 5. Germline CDR1 LNHDA, CDR2 SQIVND (reference sequence). CDR3: CASSILIAGGSTDTQYF. CDR3 coding DNA: TGTGCCAGTAGTATCCTCATAGCGGGGGGGAGCACAGATACGCAGTATTTT.

This chain links TRBV5-1 with TRBJ1-6; 8 bases are a match to TRBD1. Unmatched junction bases numbered 7, after V lost 4 bases and J lost 7 bases. Germline CDR1 is SGHRS and CDR2 is YFSETQ. The CDR3 runs 15 residues. The chain's CDR3 is CASSTYRGSNSPLHF. The DNA for the CDR3 is TGCGCCAGCAGCACGTACAGGGGGTCCAATTCACCCCTCCACTTT.

The chain carries TRBV30 and TRBJ1-2; the D gene is possibly TRBD1 (6 bases). The CDR3 sequence is 13 residues long. V was shortened by 7 bases and J by 0 bases, with 12 bases between the two germline ends. From germline, CDR1 is GTSNPN and CDR2 SVGIG (reference sequence). The CDR3 region is CASRTDTNYGYTF. DNA of the CDR3: TGTGCCTCTAGGACAGATACTAACTATGGCTACACCTTC.

The chain couples TRBV4-1 to TRBJ2-1; tentative D call: TRBD2 (6 bases). Germline values: CDR1 MGHRA, CDR2 YSYEKL. V lost 1 base, J lost 4 bases, and 23 bases lay in between. This CDR3 contains 19 residues. The CDR3 loop reads CASSQVDMGLTIGYNEQFF. CDR3 DNA sequence: TGCGCCAGCAGCCAAGTTGATATGGGACTTACAATAGGTTACAATGAGCAGTTCTTC.

The CDR3 protein is CASSIGGRTDTQYF. The CDR3 coding sequence is TGTGCCAGTAGTATCGGGGGGCGCACAGATACGCAGTATTTT. The chain couples TRBV19 to TRBJ2-3, with D perhaps TRBD2 (7 bases). This CDR3 spans 14 amino acids. Germline V gives CDR1 LNHDA, CDR2 SQIVND (reference sequence). Trimming left V 3 bases short and J 1 base short, with 8 bases between.

This clone has only a few counts. As DNA, the CDR3 is TGTGCCAGCAGTAAGACAGGGAGTGGTAATTCACCCCTCCACTTT. It specifies CASSKTGSGNSPLHF. The rearrangement links TRBV6-5 to TRBJ1-6; 7 nucleotides agree with TRBD1. The trim removed 5 bases at V and 6 bases at J, leaving 7 bases unmatched. Germline V CDR1 and CDR2: MNHEY, SVGAGI. The length of the CDR3 is 15 residues.

The rearrangement links TRBV27 to TRBJ1-2; D is undetermined. Germline V lookup: CDR1 MNHEY, CDR2 SMNVEV (reference sequence). This CDR3 comprises 15 residues. Trimming removed 2 bases from V and 8 bases from J, with 18 bases in between. CDR3 in amino acids: CASSLGGPAFGGYTF. As DNA, the CDR3 is TGTGCCAGCAGTTTAGGAGGGCCGGCCTTCGGCGGCTACACCTTC.

V and J are TRBV2 and TRBJ2-1; TRBD2 agrees at 8 bases. CDR3 length equals 15 residues. Germline V gives CDR1 SNHLY, CDR2 FYNNEI. The V gene end was trimmed by 3 bases and the J gene end by 4 bases; junction bases not matched to a gene: 5. In DNA, the CDR3 is TGTGCCAGCAGTGATTGGCGGGGGGATTACAATGAGCAGTTCTTC. Its translation is CASSDWRGDYNEQFF.

J is TRBJ1-2 and V is TRBV24-1; 10 positions agree with TRBD1. Germline CDR1 and CDR2: KGHDR and SFDVKD. The CDR3 contains 17 residues. V lost 2 bases and J lost 8; bases outside the gene matches: 13. The CDR3 DNA sequence: TGTGCCACCAGTGATTCTACCCGGGACAGGGGTTTAGAGGGCTACACCTTC. Translated: CATSDSTRDRGLEGYTF.

The chain recombines TRBV10-3 with TRBJ1-4; D gene unclear. V gave up 3 bases and J gave up 7 bases, with 9 bases separating them. Germline assignment: CDR1 ENHRY and CDR2 SYGVKD. The CDR3 covers 13 residues. The CDR3 region has the DNA TGTGCCATCAGTGACGGGGAGGCTGAAAAACTGTTTTTT. It is translated as CAISDGEAEKLFF.

This clone has a single count. The gene calls are TRBV11-2 and TRBJ2-1; D perhaps matches TRBD2 (6 bases). V lost 1 base and J lost 7, with 11 bases in between. CDR3 size: 14 residues. Germline V gene data show CDR1 as SGHAT and CDR2 as FQNNGV. The CDR3 reads CASSLGGGSNEQFF. DNA of the CDR3: TGTGCCAGCAGCTTAGGTGGGGGGTCGAATGAGCAGTTCTTC.

V usage is TRBV19 and J usage is TRBJ2-6; 7 bases are a match to TRBD1. CDR1 is LNHDA and CDR2 is SQIVND in the germline V gene (reference sequence). The trim removed 5 bases at V and 0 bases at J, leaving 4 bases unmatched. This CDR3 is built from 16 residues. The CDR3 nucleotides are TGTGCCAGTAGTCCGGGACAGTTCTCTGGGGCCAACGTCCTGACTTTC. This encodes CASSPGQFSGANVLTF. The entire variable domain, with the rest obtained from reference TRBV19 and TRBJ2-6, is as follows: DGGITQSPKYLFRKEGQNVTLSCEQNLNHDAMYWYRQDPGQGLRLIYYSQIVNDFQKGDIAEGYSVSREKKESFPLTVTSAQKNPTAFYLCASSPGQFSGANVLTFGAGSRLTVL.

The chain links TRBV5-6 to TRBJ2-2; 7 positions match TRBD1. The V gene's germline CDR1 is SGHDT and CDR2 YYEEEE. Germline trimming cut 4 bases from V and 7 bases from J; bases unmatched to any gene: 10. This CDR3 has 15 amino acids. CDR3 DNA sequence: TGTGCCAGCAGCATATACAGGGGTATGGTCGGGGAGCTGTTTTTT. Translation: CASSIYRGMVGELFF. The full variable domain, rest sourced from reference TRBV5-6 and TRBJ2-2, is DAGVTQSPTHLIKTRGQQVTLRCSPKSGHDTVSWYQQALGQGPQFIFQYYEEEERQRGNFPDRFSGHQFPNYSSELNVNALLLGDSALYLCASSIYRGMVGELFFGEGSRLTVL.

The V call is TRBV3-1 (or the pseudogene TRBV3-2), the J call TRBJ2-1, with TRBD1 matching 12 bases. The J segment lost 9 bases and the V segment lost 4 bases, leaving 7 bases of the junction unmatched. This CDR3 has 15 residues. The germline V gene has CDR1 LGHDT and CDR2 YNNKEL (reference sequence). In DNA form, the CDR3 reads TGTGCCAGCAGCCCCCGGGACAGGGGGCAGGGTGAGCAGTTCTTC. This encodes CASSPRDRGQGEQFF.

V usage is TRBV3-1 (or the pseudogene TRBV3-2) and J usage is TRBJ1-2; 7 bases are a match to TRBD1. The V segment lost 1 base and the J segment 3 bases; nucleotides outside the gene matches: 5. The CDR3 extends over 15 amino acids. Per the germline V gene, CDR1 is LGHDT and CDR2 is YNNKEL (reference sequence). The CDR3 protein is CASSQGRQGDYGYTF. CDR3 nucleotide sequence: TGTGCCAGCAGCCAAGGGCGACAGGGAGACTATGGCTACACCTTC.

V is TRBV13 and J is TRBJ2-7; 9 bases match TRBD1. Germline CDR1 reads PRHDT; CDR2 reads FYEKMQ (reference sequence). The V gene end was trimmed by 5 bases and the J gene end by 2 bases; junction bases not matched to a gene: 16. The CDR3 has 18 amino acids. This CDR3 reads CASSPSAGQGAPTYEQYF. The CDR3, as DNA: TGTGCCAGCAGCCCCTCTGCGGGACAGGGAGCGCCGACCTACGAGCAGTACTTC.

The table lists this clone with a count of one. The CDR3 DNA is TGTGCCAGCAGCCCAGGGCGCGAGCAGTTCTTC. It is translated as CASSPGREQFF. The chain couples TRBV12-3 or TRBV12-4 to TRBJ2-1; D perhaps matches TRBD1 (5 bases). The CDR3 covers 11 residues. The V end was cut by 6 bases, the J end by 10 bases, with 10 bases between.

The chain carries TRBV27 and TRBJ2-1, with TRBD1 as a possible D gene (6 bases). Looked up from germline, CDR1 is MNHEY and CDR2 is SMNVEV (reference sequence). Trimming took 3 bases from V and 3 from J, leaving 6 bases between them. CDR3 size: 13 residues. Here the CDR3 reads CASSLDSYNEQFF. CDR3 coding DNA: TGTGCCAGCAGTTTGGACAGCTACAATGAGCAGTTCTTC.

This chain uses TRBV5-1 with TRBJ2-5, with 8 positions matching TRBD2. Germline CDR1 and CDR2: SGHRS and YFSETQ. After removal of 4 bases from V and 5 bases from J, the junction contained 16 bases not matched to a gene. CDR3 size: 17 residues. The CDR3 nucleotides are TGCGCCAGCAGCCCGCAAGCGGGGGCCTCGGTCGGGGAGACCCAGTACTTC. Its protein product is CASSPQAGASVGETQYF.

V usage is TRBV2 and J usage is TRBJ2-3; TRBD2 matches 7 bases. Per germline, CDR1 SNHLY and CDR2 FYNNEI. J was trimmed by 1 base and V by 6 bases; bases with no gene match: 10. The CDR3 runs 16 residues. For the CDR3, the DNA is TGTGCCAGCAGAATATCTAGCGGCAGCCGCACAGATACGCAGTATTTT. Protein: CASRISSGSRTDTQYF.